Here is one T cell receptor (beta chain) with its context. What it binds is not known. The data derive from a study of graft-versus-host responses after intestinal transplantation. Overall study: Isolated intestinal, liver-intestinal, or multivisceral transplants had been given to the recipients. Tacrolimus plus steroids were given to all recipients for about 3 years, preceded by anti-thymocyte globulin induction.

Only in-frame clones appear in the TCRdb table, and some are missing; sequencing was by immunoSEQ multiplex PCR. This table holds about 93,000 clones, roughly 85% found once. Study outcomes and limitations: The study associated peak circulating GvH clone levels with early post-transplant HvG declines. There were GvH clones found in recipient marrow, and some of them appeared first in ileum or blood.

The CDR3 loop spans 16 amino acids. CDR1 is SGHAT and CDR2 is FQDESV in the germline V gene (reference sequence). Trimming removed 6 bases from V and 3 bases from J; junction bases left unmatched: 11. The sequencing used unstimulated CD4+ T cells sorted from spleen or lymph node cells, collected before intestinal transplant. The V gene is TRBV11-1, the J gene TRBJ2-1; 7 nucleotides line up with TRBD2. The TCR sequence derives from a human donor who received an intestinal transplant. In nucleotides, the CDR3 is TGTGCCAGCAGTTCCCTAGCGGCGGGGTTCTACAATGAGCAGTTCTTC. Translating it yields CASSSLAAGFYNEQFF.